The TCR beta chain described here comes from a study of blood T cell repertoires in COVID-19. The V gene lost 2 bases and the J gene lost 8 bases, with 15 bases spanning the gap. The CDR3 contains 15 residues. The germline V gene has CDR1 LGHDT and CDR2 YNNKEL (reference sequence). Assay used: immunoSEQ multiplex PCR; TCRdb lists only in-frame clones, some missing. The repertoire holds over 120,000 clones, with 75% to 90% as singletons. Sample: peripheral blood. This chain connects TRBV3-1 (or the pseudogene TRBV3-2) to TRBJ1-4, with D possibly TRBD1 on 6 matching bases. The receptor comes from a man aged 50 to 59 who had recovered from COVID-19. The CDR3 here is CASSQLQGGEEKLFF. CDR3 bases: TGTGCCAGCAGCCAACTACAGGGTGGAGAGGAAAAACTGTTTTTT.